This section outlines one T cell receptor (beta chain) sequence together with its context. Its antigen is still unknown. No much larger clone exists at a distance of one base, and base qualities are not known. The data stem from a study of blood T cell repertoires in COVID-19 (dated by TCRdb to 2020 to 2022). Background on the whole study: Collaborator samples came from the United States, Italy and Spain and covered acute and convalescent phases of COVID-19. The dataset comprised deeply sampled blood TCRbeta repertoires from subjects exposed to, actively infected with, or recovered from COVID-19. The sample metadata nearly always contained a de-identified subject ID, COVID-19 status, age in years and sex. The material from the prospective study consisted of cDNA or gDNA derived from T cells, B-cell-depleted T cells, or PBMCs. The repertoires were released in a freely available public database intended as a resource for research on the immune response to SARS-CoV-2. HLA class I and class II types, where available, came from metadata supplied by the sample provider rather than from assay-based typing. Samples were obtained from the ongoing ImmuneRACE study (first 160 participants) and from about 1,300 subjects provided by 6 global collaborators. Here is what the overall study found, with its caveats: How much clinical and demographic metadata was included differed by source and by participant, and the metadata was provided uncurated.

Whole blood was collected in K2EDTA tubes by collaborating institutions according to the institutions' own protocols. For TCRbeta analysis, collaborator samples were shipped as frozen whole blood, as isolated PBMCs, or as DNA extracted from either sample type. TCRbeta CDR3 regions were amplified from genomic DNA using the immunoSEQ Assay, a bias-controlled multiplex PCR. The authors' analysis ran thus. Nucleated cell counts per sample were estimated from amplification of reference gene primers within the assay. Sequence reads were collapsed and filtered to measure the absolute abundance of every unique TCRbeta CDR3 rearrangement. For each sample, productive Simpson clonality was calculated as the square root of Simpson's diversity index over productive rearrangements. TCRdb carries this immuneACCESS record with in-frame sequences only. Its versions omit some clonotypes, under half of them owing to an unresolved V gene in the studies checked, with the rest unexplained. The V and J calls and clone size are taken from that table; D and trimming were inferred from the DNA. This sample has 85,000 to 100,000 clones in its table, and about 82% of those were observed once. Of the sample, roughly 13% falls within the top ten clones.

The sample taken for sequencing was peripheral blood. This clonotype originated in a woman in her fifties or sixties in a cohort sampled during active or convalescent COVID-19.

The CDR3 loop reads CASSWGQGFSATNEKLFF. In nucleotide form, the sequence is TGTGCCAGCAGCTGGGGACAGGGATTCAGTGCGACTAATGAAAAACTGTTTTTT. The chain is assembled from TRBV9 and TRBJ1-4; TRBD1 lines up with 9 middle nucleotides. From cysteine to phenylalanine, the CDR3 is 18 amino acids long. The CDR3 DNA has 54 bases and is translated from base 1. Taken from the germline V gene, the CDR1 and CDR2 loops are SGDLS and YYNGEE. After removal of 4 bases from V and 2 bases from J, the junction retains 12 bases not matched to a gene.